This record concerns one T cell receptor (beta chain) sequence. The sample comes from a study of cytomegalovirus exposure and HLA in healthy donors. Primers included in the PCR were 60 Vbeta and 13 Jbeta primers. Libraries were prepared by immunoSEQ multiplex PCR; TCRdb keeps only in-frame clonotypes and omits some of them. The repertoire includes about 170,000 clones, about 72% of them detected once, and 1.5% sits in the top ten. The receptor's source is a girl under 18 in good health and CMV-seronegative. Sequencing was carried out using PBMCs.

This chain's CDR3 is CASRKGQGDEKLFF. The DNA of the CDR3 is TGTGCCAGTAGAAAGGGACAGGGCGATGAAAAACTGTTTTTT. V is TRBV19 and J is TRBJ1-4; 9 positions match TRBD1. This CDR3 region has 14 residues. The germline V gene encodes CDR1 LNHDA and CDR2 SQIVND (reference sequence). Trimming took 6 bases from V and 6 from J; bases not matched to a gene: 5.